This T cell receptor (beta chain) was recorded in a study of OX40 agonist ivuxolimab in advanced cancers. Study-wide findings and caveats: More expanded clones were seen, on average, in CD8+ T cells than in CD4+.

The germline V gene encodes CDR1 SNHLY and CDR2 FYNNEI. Between the trimmed V and J ends, which lost 11 bases and 2 bases, there was a span of 21 bases. CDR3 length equals 15 residues. Some clones are missing from TCRdb's copy, which holds only in-frame ones; the method was immunoSEQ multiplex PCR. The sample lists 65,000 to 90,000 clones, 88% seen once, with roughly 0.72% in the top ten. With regard to this clone: The target antigen is unknown.

The V and J genes are TRBV2 and TRBJ1-1; D is ambiguous. The source material was CD4+ or CD8+ T cells sorted from blood, sampled in a trial of the OX40 agonist ivuxolimab. This receptor was obtained from an adult with an advanced solid tumor such as melanoma, head and neck, liver or kidney cancer. The CDR3 is CASRAQGSINTEAFF. CDR3 DNA: TGTGCCTCCCGCGCGCAAGGCTCAATAAACACTGAAGCTTTCTTT.